This T cell receptor beta chain is drawn from a study of beta chain features in type 1 diabetes. Notes on the study in general: Whether TCRB rearrangement is influenced by HLA type was left unresolved in this analysis. All four CD4+ subsets of Type 1 diabetes patients contained TCRB CDR3s that were moderately but significantly shorter.

Expressed TCRB transcripts were sequenced, since all the RNA that had been isolated was reverse transcribed. Method: immunoSEQ multiplex PCR; TCRdb's copy keeps in-frame clones and lacks some. The sample holds around 150,000 clones, about 9% seen once. Germline loops: CDR1 SNHLY, CDR2 FYNNEI. The CDR3 covers 14 residues. V was shortened by 3 bases and J by 0 bases, with 6 bases between the two germline ends. About this clone: Antigen specificity is unknown.

Source material: central memory CD4+ T cells from blood. This rearrangement joins TRBV2 to TRBJ2-1; D call uncertain. The clonotype comes from a young woman with type 1 diabetes. The CDR3 here is CASSEISSYNEQFF. DNA of the CDR3: TGTGCCAGCAGTGAGATTAGCTCCTACAATGAGCAGTTCTTC.